Each of the 32 T cell receptor beta chains below was sequenced from the same sample in a study of blood T cell repertoires in COVID-19. Only in-frame clones appear in the TCRdb table, and some are missing; sequencing was by immunoSEQ multiplex PCR. The table shows 35,000 to 45,000 clones, with roughly 92% occurring only once. Sequencing used peripheral blood. All receptors derive from a man aged 50 to 59 with active COVID-19.

This chain links TRBV28 with TRBJ2-7; 8 positions agree with TRBD2. This CDR3 is built from 14 residues. Germline V gene sequence: CDR1 MDHEN, CDR2 SYDVKM. With 5 bases clipped from V and 7 bases from J, the junction kept 10 bases outside the gene matches. The CDR3 DNA follows: TGTGCCAGCAGTAAAGCGGGAGCGGTGCGGGAGCAGTACTTC. The encoded protein is CASSKAGAVREQYF.

The chain links TRBV3-1 (or the pseudogene TRBV3-2) to TRBJ2-5; 10 bases map to TRBD1. Losses at the gene ends were 4 bases for V and 9 bases for J; bases not matched to a gene: 11. Germline values: CDR1 LGHDT, CDR2 YNNKEL (reference sequence). The CDR3 contains 15 residues. CDR3 amino acids: CASSRSGQGTRAQYF. The CDR3 DNA reads as TGTGCCAGCAGCCGTTCGGGACAGGGGACTAGGGCCCAGTACTTC.

The rearrangement uses TRBV9 and TRBJ2-5; D not resolved. This CDR3 has 14 residues. V was clipped by 4 bases and J by 5 bases, with 15 bases between them. Germline V gene lookup returns CDR1 SGDLS and CDR2 YYNGEE. CDR3 DNA: TGTGCCAGCAGCCCAAACCCCGGTACGGAGACCCAGTACTTC. The encoded protein is CASSPNPGTETQYF. The full variable domain, rest sourced from reference TRBV9 and TRBJ2-5, is DSGVTQTPKHLITATGQRVTLRCSPRSGDLSVYWYQQSLDQGLQFLIQYYNGEERAKGNILERFSAQQFPDLHSELNLSSLELGDSALYFCASSPNPGTETQYFGPGTRLLVL.

This rearrangement joins TRBV7-2 to TRBJ1-2; D unclear. CDR1 SGHTA and CDR2 FQGNSA come from the germline V gene. The CDR3 consists of 12 residues. The V gene lost 5 bases and the J gene lost 8 bases, with 12 bases spanning the gap. In DNA, the CDR3 is TGTGCCAGCAGCGGAGAGGTCGGCGGCTACACCTTC. Encoded protein: CASSGEVGGYTF.

J is TRBJ2-5 and V is TRBV28; D is possibly TRBD1 (6 bases). The V gene lost 5 bases and the J gene lost 1 base, with 14 bases spanning the gap. The CDR3 is 15 residues long. The germline V gene encodes CDR1 MDHEN and CDR2 SYDVKM. CDR3 coding DNA: TGTGCCAGCAGTGCGAACAGGGCAGTCCAAGAGACCCAGTACTTC. Translated: CASSANRAVQETQYF. The full variable domain, with the rest looked up from reference TRBV28 and TRBJ2-5, is DVKVTQSSRYLVKRTGEKVFLECVQDMDHENMFWYRQDPGLGLRLIYFSYDVKMKEKGDIPEGYSVSREKKERFSLILESASTNQTSMYLCASSANRAVQETQYFGPGTRLLVL.

This chain uses TRBV11-2 with TRBJ1-4; 9 nucleotides agree with TRBD1. The germline gives CDR1 SGHAT, CDR2 FQNNGV. J gave up 8 bases and V 1 base, and 5 bases lay outside the gene matches. The CDR3 extends over 15 amino acids. The CDR3 sequence is CASSLVAGTGEKLFF. The CDR3 region has the DNA TGTGCCAGCAGCTTAGTGGCGGGGACAGGGGAAAAACTGTTTTTT.

This clone came up once. The chain is built from TRBV28 and TRBJ2-3; maybe TRBD2 (6 bases). Per germline, CDR1 MDHEN and CDR2 SYDVKM. CDR3 length: 16 residues. Trimming shortened V by 6 bases and J by 2 bases, and 18 bases separated the two germline ends. CDR3 in amino acids: CASSGPKGGNTDTQYF. CDR3 sequence (DNA): TGTGCCAGCAGCGGGCCCAAAGGAGGGAACACAGATACGCAGTATTTT. Together with reference TRBV28 and TRBJ2-3, the CDR3 gives the full variable domain: DVKVTQSSRYLVKRTGEKVFLECVQDMDHENMFWYRQDPGLGLRLIYFSYDVKMKEKGDIPEGYSVSREKKERFSLILESASTNQTSMYLCASSGPKGGNTDTQYFGPGTRLTVL.

This chain joins TRBV12-3 or TRBV12-4 and TRBJ2-3; 7 bases agree with TRBD1. V shed 1 base and J 8 bases; nucleotides not matched to a gene: 0. This CDR3 has 12 amino acids. The CDR3 nucleotides are TGTGCCAGCAGTTTAGGGGACAGTACGCAGTATTTT. The encoded protein is CASSLGDSTQYF.

The chain has TRBV28 and TRBJ2-7; 7 bases align to TRBD1. The CDR3 covers 13 residues. V shed 7 bases and J 5 bases; nucleotides not matched to a gene: 8. Germline V CDR1 and CDR2: MDHEN, SYDVKM. The CDR3 DNA follows: TGTGCCAGCACCATTGACAGGGCCCACGAGCAGTACTTC. This codes for CASTIDRAHEQYF.

This clone showed up just once. The chain carries TRBV28 and TRBJ2-5; D perhaps matches TRBD2 (5 bases). The CDR3 loop spans 11 amino acids. Trimming left V 5 bases short and J 7 bases short, with 8 bases between. Per germline, CDR1 MDHEN and CDR2 SYDVKM. In nucleotides, the CDR3 is TGTGCCAGCAGTCCCAGCGGGACCCAGTACTTC. It specifies CASSPSGTQYF.

The chain recombines TRBV24-1 with TRBJ2-1; no reliable D call. Germline V gene lookup returns CDR1 KGHDR and CDR2 SFDVKD. With 2 bases removed from V and 2 bases from J, the gap between germline ends came to 6 bases. CDR3 size: 14 residues. The CDR3 nucleotides read TGTGCCACCAGTGATTGGAGAACCTACAATGAGCAGTTCTTC. Residues: CATSDWRTYNEQFF.

The rearrangement uses TRBV27 and TRBJ2-5; possible D gene TRBD1, 6 bases. Trimming removed 8 bases at V and 7 bases at J, with 17 bases between. Per germline, CDR1 MNHEY and CDR2 SMNVEV (reference sequence). There are 13 residues in the CDR3. The CDR3 is CASRTVLEGTQYF. DNA of the CDR3: TGTGCCAGCCGGACAGTGTTAGAGGGGACCCAGTACTTC.

The chain employs TRBV27 and TRBJ1-2, with TRBD1 matching over 9 bases. The CDR3 has 17 amino acids. Germline V CDR1 and CDR2: MNHEY, SMNVEV (reference sequence). With V trimmed by 5 bases and J by 5 bases, 15 bases remained unmatched. The CDR3 here is CASSPGTGTALWYGYTF. The CDR3 DNA follows: TGTGCCAGCAGTCCTGGGACAGGGACTGCCCTATGGTATGGCTACACCTTC.

The genes are TRBV7-2 and TRBJ1-1, with 7 bases lining up with TRBD1. Trimming took 2 bases from V and 6 from J; bases not matched to a gene: 6. Germline-derived CDR1 and CDR2 are SGHTA and FQGNSA. The CDR3 extends over 14 amino acids. The CDR3 DNA is TGTGCCAGCAGCTTAAAGACAGGGAGTCCTGAAGCTTTCTTT. Amino acid sequence: CASSLKTGSPEAFF.

V gene TRBV18 combines with J gene TRBJ2-7, with unresolved D. Trimming stripped 3 bases from V and 7 bases from J, with 13 bases between. This CDR3 region has 13 residues. Germline CDR1 is KGHSH and CDR2 is LQKENI. CDR3 bases: TGTGCCAGCTCACCCTCCGAAGCGAGGGAGCAGTACTTC. Translating it yields CASSPSEAREQYF.

The chain uses TRBV2 and TRBJ1-5; D might be TRBD1 (6 bases). The V end lost 5 bases, the J end lost 3 bases, and 14 bases lay between the germline ends. This CDR3 has 15 residues. CDR1 and CDR2 from the germline V gene are SNHLY and FYNNEI. The CDR3 DNA follows: TGTGCCAGCAGTACTGGGACAAGCCACAATCAGCCCCAGCATTTT. Translating gives CASSTGTSHNQPQHF.

The chain recombines TRBV5-1 with TRBJ2-7; 9 bases match TRBD1. The germline V gene has CDR1 SGHRS and CDR2 YFSETQ. This CDR3 is 15 amino acids long. With 4 bases clipped from V and 5 bases from J, the junction kept 10 bases outside the gene matches. CDR3 nucleotide sequence: TGCGCCAGCAGCGATTACAGGGGGCGCAAAAACGAGCAGTACTTC. Protein: CASSDYRGRKNEQYF.

The chain links TRBV24-1 to TRBJ2-5; D is unclear. Trimming removed 3 bases at V and 0 bases at J, with 13 bases between. From germline, CDR1 is KGHDR and CDR2 SFDVKD. This CDR3 spans 16 amino acids. This CDR3 reads CATSDARQAHQETQYF. CDR3 bases: TGTGCCACCAGTGATGCCCGCCAGGCGCACCAAGAGACCCAGTACTTC.

Comment on this clone: Additional DNA sequences in this sample encode the identical CDR3. The chain uses TRBV11-2 and TRBJ1-6; TRBD1 matches at 9 bases. Looked up from germline, CDR1 is SGHAT and CDR2 is FQNNGV. The CDR3 runs 17 residues. J gave up 1 base and V 2 bases, and 3 bases lay outside the gene matches. CDR3 protein: CASSLYGTGSYNSPLHF. DNA for the CDR3: TGTGCCAGCAGCTTATATGGGACAGGGTCCTATAATTCACCCCTCCACTTT.

V usage is TRBV30 and J usage is TRBJ2-5; D is uncertain. The germline V gene has CDR1 GTSNPN and CDR2 SVGIG (reference sequence). V gave up 0 bases and J gave up 5 bases, with 16 bases separating them. The CDR3 consists of 15 residues. In DNA, the CDR3 is TGTGCCTGGAGTGTAAATCCAACGCGGCCCGAGACCCAGTACTTC. The encoded protein is CAWSVNPTRPETQYF.

The V gene is TRBV29-1, the J gene TRBJ1-1; 7 nucleotides align to TRBD1. The germline gives CDR1 SQVTM, CDR2 ANQGSEA. Trimming took 3 bases from V and 4 from J; bases not matched to a gene: 8. There are 14 residues in the CDR3. CDR3 sequence (DNA): TGCAGCGTTGACCGAGGGGGCGTACGCACTGAAGCTTTCTTT. Translating it yields CSVDRGGVRTEAFF.

V usage is TRBV3-1 (or the pseudogene TRBV3-2) and J usage is TRBJ2-7; D ambiguous. This CDR3 spans 16 amino acids. Germline CDR1 and CDR2: LGHDT and YNNKEL (reference sequence). Trimming shortened V by 3 bases and J by 3 bases, and 18 bases separated the two germline ends. CDR3 bases: TGTGCCAGCAGCCATTCTCTCTTTACGCTCGGCTACGAGCAGTACTTC. It encodes CASSHSLFTLGYEQYF.

This chain joins TRBV7-3 and TRBJ1-1, with 7 bases that match TRBD1. V shed 1 base, J shed 0 bases, and the junction held 5 bases outside the gene matches. Germline CDR1 and CDR2: SGHTA and FQGTGA. The CDR3 loop spans 16 amino acids. Here the CDR3 reads CASSLNPGGLNTEAFF. CDR3 sequence (DNA): TGTGCCAGCAGCTTAAATCCAGGGGGGTTGAACACTGAAGCTTTCTTT.

The J gene is TRBJ1-5, the V gene TRBV5-4; no definite D call. This CDR3 has 13 residues. V was clipped by 3 bases and J by 4 bases, with 8 bases between them. The V gene's germline CDR1 is SGHNT and CDR2 YYREEE (reference sequence). The DNA for the CDR3 is TGTGCCAGCAGCTACTCTCCGAATCAGCCCCAGCATTTT. It specifies CASSYSPNQPQHF.

The rearrangement joins TRBV3-1 (or the pseudogene TRBV3-2) to TRBJ1-6; D not resolved. In germline, CDR1 is LGHDT, CDR2 YNNKEL (reference sequence). This CDR3 comprises 13 residues. V shed 4 bases and J shed 8 bases, with 9 bases lying between them. The chain's CDR3 is CASSLRQDSPLHF. Written as DNA, the CDR3 is TGTGCCAGCAGCCTCCGGCAGGATTCACCCCTCCACTTT.

In its sample, this clone was seen once. This chain uses TRBV5-1 with TRBJ1-4; D remains unclear. Germline CDR1 reads SGHRS; CDR2 reads YFSETQ. Trimming shortened V by 0 bases and J by 0 bases, and 6 bases separated the two germline ends. The CDR3 sequence is 15 residues long. The CDR3 nucleotides are TGCGCCAGCAGCTTGGATTTCGCAACTAATGAAAAACTGTTTTTT. Its protein is CASSLDFATNEKLFF. Using reference TRBV5-1 and TRBJ1-4 for the parts outside the CDR3, the full variable domain is KAGVTQTPRYLIKTRGQQVTLSCSPISGHRSVSWYQQTPGQGLQFLFEYFSETQRNKGNFPGRFSGRQFSNSRSEMNVSTLELGDSALYLCASSLDFATNEKLFFGSGTQLSVL.

The chain combines TRBV28 with TRBJ2-7; D is uncertain. The CDR3 is 12 residues long. Germline CDR1 reads MDHEN; CDR2 reads SYDVKM. V was clipped by 6 bases and J by 4 bases, with 10 bases between them. The CDR3 nucleotides are TGTGCCAGCAGCCACCTCGGTTACGAGCAGTACTTC. Translated, it gives CASSHLGYEQYF. The complete variable domain, with remaining parts taken from reference TRBV28 and TRBJ2-7, reads DVKVTQSSRYLVKRTGEKVFLECVQDMDHENMFWYRQDPGLGLRLIYFSYDVKMKEKGDIPEGYSVSREKKERFSLILESASTNQTSMYLCASSHLGYEQYFGPGTRLTVT.

The gene calls are TRBV6-5 and TRBJ1-1; a weak D match, TRBD1 (5 bases). CDR1 is MNHEY and CDR2 is SVGAGI in the germline V gene. CDR3 size: 16 residues. Trimming stripped 4 bases from V and 0 bases from J, with 15 bases between. The CDR3 loop is CASSFGQGRMNTEAFF. For the CDR3, the DNA is TGTGCCAGCAGTTTCGGGCAGGGTAGGATGAACACTGAAGCTTTCTTT.

This clone occurred once. V usage is TRBV9 and J usage is TRBJ2-3; 13 bases match TRBD2. The CDR3 spans 16 residues. V gave up 4 bases and J gave up 6 bases; unmatched junction bases: 8. Germline loops: CDR1 SGDLS, CDR2 YYNGEE. The CDR3 loop is CASSPGLAGVWDTQYF. The CDR3 DNA reads as TGTGCCAGCAGCCCTGGACTAGCGGGAGTATGGGATACGCAGTATTTT. Full variable domain (remainder filled in from reference TRBV9 and TRBJ2-3): DSGVTQTPKHLITATGQRVTLRCSPRSGDLSVYWYQQSLDQGLQFLIQYYNGEERAKGNILERFSAQQFPDLHSELNLSSLELGDSALYFCASSPGLAGVWDTQYFGPGTRLTVL.

The chain joins TRBV6-4 to TRBJ1-1; D gene uncertain. The length of the CDR3 is 13 residues. The V and J ends lost 8 bases and 3 bases respectively, with 13 bases between them. Per the germline V gene, CDR1 is MRHNA and CDR2 is SNTAGT. CDR3 DNA: TGTGCCAGCTCCTATGAGTCCGACACTGAAGCTTTCTTT. The encoded protein is CASSYESDTEAFF.

This clone was seen just once. This chain joins TRBV7-2 and TRBJ2-3; 7 positions match TRBD2. This CDR3 contains 17 residues. V was pared by 6 bases and J by 3 bases, with 15 bases of the junction left unmatched. CDR1 is SGHTA, CDR2 FQGNSA, per germline. The CDR3 nucleotides read TGTGCCAGCAGTCTTCCTTCCTCTAGCGGATTAACAGATACGCAGTATTTT. It codes for CASSLPSSSGLTDTQYF. The full variable domain, its missing parts supplied by reference TRBV7-2 and TRBJ2-3, is GAGVSQSPSNKVTEKGKDVELRCDPISGHTALYWYRQSLGQGLEFLIYFQGNSAPDKSGLPSDRFSAERTGGSVSTLTIQRTQQEDSAVYLCASSLPSSSGLTDTQYFGPGTRLTVL.

The V call is TRBV6-5, the J call TRBJ1-6; TRBD1 agrees at 8 bases. Germline CDR1 and CDR2: MNHEY and SVGAGI. J lost 5 bases, V lost 2 bases, and 5 bases had no gene match. The CDR3 is made up of 16 amino acids. The CDR3 nucleotides are TGTGCCAGCAGTTACGCCCGGACAGGGAATAATTCACCCCTCCACTTT. Translated: CASSYARTGNNSPLHF.